The present entry profiles one TCR beta chain with its context. CDR1 is KGHDR, CDR2 SFDVKD, per germline. Trimming took 4 bases from V and 2 from J, leaving 15 bases between them. This CDR3 is 16 amino acids long. The sample originates from a study of blood T cell repertoires in COVID-19. About the research overall: Both acute and convalescent COVID-19 samples were obtained from the United States, Italy and Spain. PBMCs, B-cell-depleted T cells, or T cells were the source of the cDNA or gDNA that made up the material.

Only in-frame clones appear in the TCRdb table, and some are missing; sequencing was by immunoSEQ multiplex PCR. The sample includes about 130,000 clones, 90% of them seen just once. The chain uses TRBV24-1 and TRBJ2-3; D is possibly TRBD1 (6 bases). The receptor was derived from a man between 50 and 59 years old with active COVID-19. Sample: peripheral blood. The CDR3 DNA sequence: TGTGCCACCAGTGACCCCAGGGGCCTGCTCACAGATACGCAGTATTTT. This encodes CATSDPRGLLTDTQYF.